This T cell receptor beta chain was retrieved from a study of cytomegalovirus exposure and HLA in healthy donors. Study context: The same platform as the approximately 660 first-cohort repertoires was used for the roughly 130 validation repertoires, a later analysis reported. Study findings and constraints: Usually a TCR sequence was rare, but some public TCRs were found in many donors. In vitro data verified a few CMV-associated chains as specific for CMV antigens.

This CDR3 spans 15 amino acids. V lost 4 bases, J lost 5 bases, and 7 bases stayed unmatched. The germline V gene encodes CDR1 SGDLS and CDR2 YYNGEE. Some clones are missing from TCRdb's copy, which holds only in-frame ones; the method was immunoSEQ multiplex PCR. Altogether 90,000 or so clones are present, approximately 96% being singletons, with the ten largest covering roughly 0.8%. Remarks on this clone: As yet, its antigen is unknown.

The specimen sequenced was PBMCs. The gene calls are TRBV9 and TRBJ1-4, with 8 bases matching TRBD1. The sequence was obtained from a man aged 18 to 30 in good health and CMV-seronegative. The CDR3: CASSPSGQENEKLFF. CDR3 DNA: TGTGCCAGCAGCCCCTCGGGACAGGAGAATGAAAAACTGTTTTTT. Full variable domain (outside the CDR3, taken from reference TRBV9 and TRBJ1-4): DSGVTQTPKHLITATGQRVTLRCSPRSGDLSVYWYQQSLDQGLQFLIQYYNGEERAKGNILERFSAQQFPDLHSELNLSSLELGDSALYFCASSPSGQENEKLFFGSGTQLSVL.